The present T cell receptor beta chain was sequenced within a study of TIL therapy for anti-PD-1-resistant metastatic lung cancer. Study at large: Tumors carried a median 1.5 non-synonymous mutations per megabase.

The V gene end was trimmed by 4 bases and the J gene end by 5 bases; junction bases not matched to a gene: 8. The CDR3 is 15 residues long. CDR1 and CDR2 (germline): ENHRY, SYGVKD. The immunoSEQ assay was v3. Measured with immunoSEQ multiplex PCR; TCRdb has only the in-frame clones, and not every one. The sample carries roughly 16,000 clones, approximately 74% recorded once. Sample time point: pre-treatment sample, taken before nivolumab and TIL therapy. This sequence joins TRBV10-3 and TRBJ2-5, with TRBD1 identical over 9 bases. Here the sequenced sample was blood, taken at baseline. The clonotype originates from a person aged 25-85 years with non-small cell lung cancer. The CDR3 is CAISAGTGRGETQYF. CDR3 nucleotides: TGTGCCATCAGTGCGGGGACAGGGAGAGGTGAGACCCAGTACTTC.